This T cell receptor (beta chain) was sequenced for a study of regulatory T cells in long-lasting Graves disease. Study-wide points: Persistent Graves' patients showed reduced TCR diversity versus newly diagnosed patients.

This clonotype was seen repeatedly, ten times or more. The antigen remains unidentified. Indicated time point: newly diagnosed GD, antithyroid drugs for less than 3 months. The TCR library was made from RNA that had been extracted from PBMCs in TRIzol. The authors drew patients from an endocrinology department in Xi'an, China. The germline V gene has CDR1 MDHEN and CDR2 SYDVKM. This CDR3 is built from 17 residues. Between the trimmed V and J ends, which lost 8 bases and 4 bases, there was a span of 26 bases. Arm-PCR of CDR3 regions with iRepertoire HTBI primers generated TCR beta libraries. TCRdb recomputed calls from the multiplex PCR reads with MiXCR, one row per CDR3 protein. The repertoire includes over 450,000 distinct CDR3 sequences, approximately 12% of them detected once, and roughly 8.9% sits in the top ten. Another study also made use of these data, one on T cells in Graves' hyperthyroidism and ophthalmopathy. That source reports: Expanded thyroid clonotypes (above 0.001) were mostly also found in blood. Researchers report that a 13 V-J model separated ophthalmopathy from stable hyperthyroidism.

The specimen was peripheral blood mononuclear cells (PBMCs), collected at new diagnosis, from a patient treated with antithyroid drugs. This chain uses TRBV28 with TRBJ1-2; D gene ambiguous. The origin of this receptor is a woman aged 25 to 39 with Graves disease. CDR3 sequence reads: CASQLSIDEPTSYGYTF. CDR3 sequence (DNA): TGTGCCAGCCAGTTAAGCATCGATGAACCTACCAGCTATGGCTACACCTTC.